Listed below are T cell receptor beta chains from one sample, sequenced in a study of cytomegalovirus exposure and HLA in healthy donors. Using immunoSEQ multiplex PCR, the repertoire was profiled, and TCRdb retains in-frame clones only, with some absent. This table has around 130,000 clones, roughly two thirds appearing once. Specimen: PBMCs. The receptor source for this set is a male donor in good health and CMV-seronegative. The CDR3 runs from the conserved cysteine through the conserved F or W. D genes are given only for firm matches. Not every row has a clone size; where given, it reads once, few, many or a size class.

d_gene,j_gene,abundance,v_gene,len,CDR3aa,CDR3nt
TRBD2,TRBJ2-1,few,TRBV30,12,CAWSVQSGEKFF,TGTGCCTGGAGTGTACAGAGCGGGGAAAAGTTCTTC
TRBD2,TRBJ2-3,-,TRBV19,16,CASTNAIAGGHDTQYF,TGTGCCAGTACCAATGCGATAGCGGGGGGGCACGATACGCAGTATTTT
-,TRBJ2-7,-,TRBV25-1,14,CASGKQGGFYEQYF,TGTGCCAGCGGAAAACAGGGTGGGTTTTACGAGCAGTACTTC
TRBD1,TRBJ2-1,few,TRBV5-4,16,CASSLAGTGTYNEQFF,TGTGCCAGCAGCTTGGCGGGGACAGGGACCTACAATGAGCAGTTCTTC
-,TRBJ2-2,once,TRBV11-3,16,CASSPRTVTNTGELFF,TGTGCCAGCAGCCCACGGACAGTTACGAACACCGGGGAGCTGTTTTTT
-,TRBJ1-4,-,TRBV7-2,15,CASSSDRSTNEKLFF,TGTGCCAGCAGCTCCGACAGATCAACTAATGAAAAACTGTTTTTT
-,TRBJ1-1,once,TRBV27,13,CASSKQGGIEAFF,TGTGCCAGCAGTAAACAGGGTGGGATTGAAGCTTTCTTT
TRBD2,TRBJ2-5,-,TRBV7-3,13,CASSFGLGETQYF,TGTGCCAGCAGCTTCGGACTAGGAGAGACCCAGTACTTC
TRBD1,TRBJ2-7,-,TRBV30,13,CAWRSGTDYEQYF,TGTGCCTGGAGATCCGGGACAGACTACGAGCAGTACTTC
-,TRBJ2-3,few,TRBV5-1,13,CASSFPGEDTQYF,TGCGCCAGCAGCTTTCCAGGGGAGGATACGCAGTATTTT
TRBD1,TRBJ1-5,-,TRBV29-1,14,CSVDGDRGNQPQHF,TGCAGCGTCGACGGGGACAGGGGCAATCAGCCCCAGCATTTT
TRBD1,TRBJ2-7,-,TRBV11-2,14,CASSLRQGIYEQYF,TGTGCCAGCAGCTTAAGACAGGGGATCTACGAGCAGTACTTC
-,TRBJ2-7,-,TRBV2,14,CASRGGQQNYEQYF,TGTGCCAGCAGGGGTGGACAGCAGAATTACGAGCAGTACTTC
-,TRBJ1-2,few,TRBV29-1,13,CSVIQGSSYGYTF,TGCAGCGTGATACAGGGTTCGTCCTATGGCTACACCTTC
TRBD1,TRBJ2-6,many,TRBV5-6,18,CASSLPDRSLSGANVLTF,TGTGCCAGCAGCTTGCCGGACAGGAGCCTCTCTGGGGCCAACGTCCTGACTTTC
-,TRBJ2-2,once,TRBV19,15,CASSIQALNTGELFF,TGTGCCAGTAGTATCCAGGCTCTGAACACCGGGGAGCTGTTTTTT
TRBD2,TRBJ2-7,-,TRBV5-4,15,CASSLKPSGGIEQYF,TGTGCCAGCAGCTTAAAGCCTAGCGGGGGGATCGAGCAGTACTTC
-,TRBJ2-1,-,TRBV19,14,CASAQGIPYNEQFF,TGTGCCAGTGCACAGGGTATCCCCTACAATGAGCAGTTCTTC
-,TRBJ1-5,-,TRBV27,14,CASSPGYSNQPQHF,TGTGCCAGCAGTCCAGGATATAGCAATCAGCCCCAGCATTTT
-,TRBJ1-1,-,TRBV29-1,15,CSAGGQGSLNTEAFF,TGCAGCGCCGGGGGTCAGGGCTCCCTGAACACTGAAGCTTTCTTT
TRBD1,TRBJ2-1,-,TRBV5-1,15,CASSPLSGTGDEQFF,TGCGCCAGCAGCCCCCTCTCCGGGACAGGTGATGAGCAGTTCTTC
TRBD2,TRBJ2-5,-,TRBV10-2,16,CASITTSGGAPETQYF,TGCGCCAGCATCACCACTAGCGGGGGGGCCCCTGAGACCCAGTACTTC
TRBD1,TRBJ1-2,few,TRBV6-6,15,CASSYSTDRGEGYTF,TGTGCCAGCAGTTACTCGACGGACAGGGGGGAGGGCTACACCTTC
TRBD1,TRBJ2-7,-,TRBV7-2,18,CASSLRNPGQGGSYEQYF,TGTGCCAGCAGCTTAAGAAACCCGGGACAGGGGGGCTCCTACGAGCAGTACTTC
TRBD1,TRBJ1-3,few,TRBV4-1,21,CASSPRPTIRQGTYSGNTIYF,TGCGCCAGCAGCCCCCGCCCTACTATTAGACAGGGAACTTACTCTGGAAACACCATATATTTT
-,TRBJ1-2,-,TRBV7-9,14,CASSGPGRGNGYPF,TGTGCCAGCAGCGGGCCCGGGAGGGGGAATGGCTACCCCTTC
TRBD1,TRBJ1-4,-,TRBV2,19,CASRSKTGQGFITNEKLFF,TGTGCCAGCAGATCCAAGACTGGACAGGGTTTTATCACCAATGAAAAACTGTTTTTT
TRBD1,TRBJ1-6,few,TRBV12-5,14,CASGPRGLDSPLHF,TGTGCTAGTGGCCCCAGGGGGCTGGATTCACCCCTCCACTTT
-,TRBJ2-2,-,TRBV5-4,14,CASSSASRPGELFF,TGTGCCAGCAGCTCGGCTAGCCGGCCCGGGGAGCTGTTTTTT
TRBD1,TRBJ2-7,-,TRBV9,15,CASSVATGQGYEQYF,TGTGCCAGCAGCGTAGCTACGGGACAGGGGTACGAGCAGTACTTC
TRBD2,TRBJ2-7,-,TRBV19,14,CASSGTSGAYEQYF,TGTGCCAGTAGCGGGACTAGCGGGGCCTACGAGCAGTACTTC
-,TRBJ2-3,-,TRBV25-1,14,CASSDRGGADTQYF,TGTGCCAGCAGTGATAGAGGGGGAGCAGATACGCAGTATTTT
-,TRBJ1-2,-,TRBV27,14,CASSSHGVGYGYTF,TGTGCCAGCAGTTCCCACGGGGTTGGCTATGGCTACACCTTC
TRBD2,TRBJ2-2,-,TRBV14,15,CASSAGLGGPGELFF,TGTGCCAGCAGCGCCGGACTAGGAGGCCCCGGGGAGCTGTTTTTT
-,TRBJ1-2,-,TRBV6-1,13,CASSGRGPGDYTF,TGTGCCAGCAGTGGAAGGGGACCGGGGGACTACACCTTC
TRBD2,TRBJ2-7,few,TRBV28,18,CASSLSARGGHREHEQYF,TGTGCCAGCAGTTTAAGTGCTCGGGGGGGGCACAGGGAGCACGAGCAGTACTTC
-,TRBJ2-7,-,TRBV18,14,CASSPTGSPREQYF,TGTGCCAGCTCACCAACAGGGTCCCCTAGGGAGCAGTACTTC
-,TRBJ1-1,-,TRBV11-1,12,CASSLAAAEAFF,TGTGCCAGCAGCTTAGCGGCCGCTGAAGCTTTCTTT
TRBD2,TRBJ2-5,-,TRBV28,16,CASSSGLAGGLETQYF,TGTGCCAGCAGCTCGGGACTAGCGGGGGGGCTAGAGACCCAGTACTTC
-,TRBJ1-4,-,TRBV19,13,CASSPRLEEKLFF,TGTGCCAGTAGTCCGAGACTTGAGGAAAAACTGTTTTTT
-,TRBJ1-1,few,TRBV2,11,CASQGQVDAFF,TGTGCCAGTCAGGGTCAGGTAGACGCTTTCTTT
TRBD1,TRBJ1-1,few,TRBV5-4,16,CASSGEQGGLNTEAFF,TGTGCCAGCAGCGGGGAACAGGGGGGATTGAACACTGAAGCTTTCTTT
-,TRBJ2-5,-,TRBV30,15,CAWSVGHGGQETQYF,TGTGCCTGGAGTGTAGGGCATGGGGGGCAAGAGACCCAGTACTTC
-,TRBJ1-2,-,TRBV10-3,11,CAMRVGYGYTF,TGTGCCATGCGGGTGGGGTATGGCTACACCTTC
-,TRBJ1-3,-,TRBV5-1,15,CASSLGQGDGNTIYF,TGCGCCAGCAGCCTTGGGCAGGGTGATGGAAACACCATATATTTT
-,TRBJ1-1,-,TRBV12-5,16,CASGLAPLTEAAEAFF,TGTGCTAGTGGTTTGGCACCCCTTACCGAGGCAGCTGAAGCTTTCTTT